This T cell receptor (beta chain) was obtained from a study of CD8+CD57+ T cells in acquired aplastic anemia. The CDR3 runs to 13 residues. Germline V gives CDR1 MNHEY, CDR2 SVGEGT. Trimming cost V 7 bases and J 5 bases; bases outside gene matches: 7. The use of genomic DNA as template underpinned the TCR beta VDJ and CDR3 profiling. TCRdb reprocessed the reads via MiXCR and lists one record per CDR3 protein. In the table there are about 200,000 distinct CDR3 sequences, less than 75% of which are singletons. By flow cytometry, patients selected for sequencing had shown an expansion of CD8+CD57+ cells.

The sequencing input was sorted CD4+, CD8+, or CD8+CD57+ T cells (not recorded which) from PBMCs. This clonotype originated in a human donor with aplastic anemia. The chain links TRBV6-2 or TRBV6-3 to TRBJ2-5; 7 positions match TRBD2. CDR3: CASNGGEWETQYF. Written as DNA, the CDR3 is TGTGCCAGCAATGGGGGGGAATGGGAGACCCAGTACTTC.